The TCR beta chain under discussion was sequenced for a study of T cell clonotyping in hematopoietic cell transplantation. Findings of the study overall: Pathologically expanded recipient clonotypes increased progressively from day 30 to day 180 as diversity fell.

The CDR3 has 15 residues. The germline V and J ends were trimmed by 5 bases and 6 bases, with 22 bases remaining between them. Germline loops: CDR1 GTSNPN, CDR2 SVGIG (reference sequence). A word on this clone: Antigen unknown.

This sample's time point: recipient sample about 28 days before transplant, after cytoreduction. TCRdb's table, derived via immunoSEQ multiplex PCR, lists solely in-frame clones and lacks some. The profile shows 15,000 to 20,000 clones, roughly 86% of them singletons. The sample in question was peripheral blood mononuclear cells, obtained before stem cell transplant. The origin of this receptor is a man aged 45-65 years with acute myeloid leukemia. Some clones in this sample may be carry-over from other donors' samples. The chain is built from TRBV30 and TRBJ1-1; D perhaps matches TRBD1 (5 bases). The CDR3 here is CAWEATSGPGPEAFF. CDR3 DNA sequence: TGTGCCTGGGAAGCCACCTCGGGACCAGGGCCTGAAGCTTTCTTT.